The 6 T cell receptor beta chains reported below all come from one sample, sequenced in a study of molecular identifiers for immune sequencing clone quantification. MiXCR, applied by TCRdb to the PCR reads, yields one record per CDR3 protein. In the table there are fewer than 350,000 distinct CDR3 sequences, 24% of which are singletons. Sequencing input: naive CD8+ T cells from blood, with Jurkat cell RNA spiked in. The subset is: FACS-sorted CD8+CD4-CCR7+CD45RA+ naive T cells. The origin of the receptors is a human donor in good health. Some libraries in this study had Jurkat cell RNA spiked in.

This clonotype was seen many times. Here the CDR3 DNA reads TGTGCCAGCAGCTTGGGAGACGGCCCCCAGCATTTT. As protein: CASSLGDGPQHF. J is TRBJ1-5 and V is TRBV5-4; D is unresolved. The germline V gene has CDR1 SGHNT and CDR2 YYREEE (reference sequence). V dropped 0 bases and J dropped 10 bases, with 8 bases sitting between them. The CDR3 has 12 amino acids.

V gene TRBV5-1 combines with J gene TRBJ1-3; D is perhaps TRBD1 (6 bases). The CDR3 sequence is 13 residues long. From germline, CDR1 is SGHRS and CDR2 YFSETQ. V gave up 7 bases and J gave up 2 bases, with 10 bases separating them. The CDR3 loop is CASGTIPGNTIYF. CDR3 DNA sequence: TGCGCCAGCGGGACAATTCCTGGAAACACCATATATTTT.

There are many counts of this clonotype. The V and J genes are TRBV10-2 and TRBJ2-2; D might be TRBD1 (6 bases). V lost 6 bases and J 2 bases, leaving 7 bases between the germline ends. The CDR3 spans 13 residues. The V gene's germline CDR1 is WSHSY and CDR2 SAAADI. CDR3 sequence: CASRDRNTGELFF. CDR3 nucleotides: TGCGCCAGCAGGGACAGAAACACCGGGGAGCTGTTTTTT.

This clonotype was counted many times. The CDR3 protein is CSVDGGSEAFF. CDR3 nucleotides: TGCAGCGTTGATGGGGGTTCTGAAGCTTTCTTT. This sequence joins TRBV29-1 and TRBJ1-1; D perhaps matches TRBD1 (5 bases). Between the trimmed V and J ends, which lost 3 bases and 6 bases, there was a span of 8 bases. The germline V gene has CDR1 SQVTM and CDR2 ANQGSEA. There are 11 residues in the CDR3.

The table lists this clonotype with many counts. The rearrangement links TRBV28 to TRBJ2-3, with 12 bases aligning to TRBD2. The CDR3 runs 16 residues. Trimming cost V 4 bases and J 6 bases; bases outside gene matches: 8. Per the germline V gene, CDR1 is MDHEN and CDR2 is SYDVKM. The CDR3 loop reads CASSSRLAGAEDTQYF. CDR3 sequence (DNA): TGTGCCAGCAGTTCGAGACTAGCGGGGGCCGAGGATACGCAGTATTTT.

About this clonotype: A read error may account for a junction end that differs from germline. The J gene is TRBJ2-3, the V gene TRBV11-2; TRBD2 agrees at 10 bases. CDR3 length equals 15 residues. Per the germline V gene, CDR1 is SGHAT and CDR2 is FQNNGV. The DNA of the CDR3 is TGTGCCAGCAGCGGAACTAGCGGGACCACAGATACGCTGTATTTT. Translated: CASSGTSGTTDTLYF.